This T cell receptor (beta chain) comes out of a study of shared clonotypes between healthy human individuals. Whole-study context: For every donor, three CD4 naive, three CD4 memory, two CD8 naive and one CD8 memory plates were used. Study observations and caveats: Few donors restricted represented genetic and exposure-history diversity.

Cells designated naive CD8 were CD45RO-negative and were positively selected for CCR7, with terminally differentiated effector memory CD45RA+ cells excluded. Caucasian adults residing in Nashville, Tennessee made up all the donors. Measured with immunoSEQ multiplex PCR; TCRdb has only the in-frame clones, and not every one. The table lists about 2.1 million clones, just over 90% of them singletons. This CDR3 has 18 amino acids. Germline loops: CDR1 SGHAT, CDR2 FQNNGV. Trimming stripped 5 bases from V and 5 bases from J, with 24 bases between. In the case of this clone: Its target is not known.

The origin of this receptor is a man younger than 35 in good health. Some clones in this sample may be carry-over from other donors' samples. The material sequenced was naive CD8+ T cells from PBMCs. The chain couples TRBV11-2 to TRBJ2-2; the D is unclear. Here the CDR3 reads CASSQNPDGPPRTGELFF. The CDR3 bases are TGTGCCAGCAGCCAAAACCCGGACGGCCCCCCACGGACCGGGGAGCTGTTTTTT.